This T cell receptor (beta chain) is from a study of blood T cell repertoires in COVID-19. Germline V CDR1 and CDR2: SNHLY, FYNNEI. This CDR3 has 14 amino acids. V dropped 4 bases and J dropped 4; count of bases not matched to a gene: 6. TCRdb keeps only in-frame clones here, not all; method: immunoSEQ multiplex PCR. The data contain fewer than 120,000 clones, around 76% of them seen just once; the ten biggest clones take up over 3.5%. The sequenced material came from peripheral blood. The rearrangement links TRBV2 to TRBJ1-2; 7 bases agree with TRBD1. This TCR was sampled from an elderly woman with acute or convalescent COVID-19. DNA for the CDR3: TGTGCCAGCAGTGTACTGGCAGGGGGCTATGGCTACACCTTC. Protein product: CASSVLAGGYGYTF.